This entry lists 15 T cell receptor beta chains sequenced from one sample in a study of identical twins. A single record per CDR3 protein comes from TCRdb applying MiXCR to the 5' RACE reads. The sample has around 670,000 distinct CDR3 sequences; 5.5% to 7.5% are singletons. Sequencing input: naive T cells sorted from blood. Every receptor here comes from a man between 18 and 29 years old in good health.

This clonotype was seen many times. The V call is TRBV5-1, the J call TRBJ2-1; D is undetermined. Germline CDR1 and CDR2: SGHRS and YFSETQ. This CDR3 has 15 residues. With 4 bases removed from V and 0 bases from J, the gap between germline ends came to 11 bases. CDR3 amino acids: CASSTSRSSYNEQFF. For the CDR3, the DNA is TGCGCCAGCAGCACTTCTAGGAGCTCCTACAATGAGCAGTTCTTC.

This clonotype was observed at least ten times. This chain connects TRBV24-1 to TRBJ2-1; 9 bases agree with TRBD1. CDR1 is KGHDR and CDR2 is SFDVKD in the germline V gene. V shed 6 bases, J shed 8 bases, and the junction held 10 bases outside the gene matches. The CDR3 sequence is 15 residues long. CDR3 sequence (DNA): TGTGCCACCAGTCCGGGACAGGGCGTTGTGGATGAGCAGTTCTTC. It translates to CATSPGQGVVDEQFF.

This clonotype was counted at least ten times. This chain uses TRBV7-2 with TRBJ2-7; tentative D call: TRBD2 (5 bases). CDR1 is SGHTA and CDR2 is FQGNSA in the germline V gene. The CDR3 contains 15 residues. Trimming cost V 1 base and J 3 bases, with 13 bases left between them. CDR3 bases: TGTGCCAGCAGCTTAGAGAGGCTAGCAGTCTACGAGCAGTACTTC. This encodes CASSLERLAVYEQYF.

The rearrangement joins TRBV9 to TRBJ1-5; D gene unclear. Germline assignment: CDR1 SGDLS and CDR2 YYNGEE. There are 14 residues in the CDR3. With 9 bases removed from V and 0 bases from J, the gap between germline ends came to 13 bases. Written as DNA, the CDR3 is TGTGCCACCGTAAGAAACTATAGCAATCAGCCCCAGCATTTT. It is translated as CATVRNYSNQPQHF.

V gene TRBV18 combines with J gene TRBJ2-7, with D possibly being TRBD1 or TRBD2 (5 bases each). The germline V gene has CDR1 KGHSH and CDR2 LQKENI. The CDR3 runs to 13 residues. Trimming took 2 bases from V and 6 from J, leaving 11 bases between them. DNA of the CDR3: TGTGCCAGCTCACCAAGGGGAGATTTCGAGCAGTACTTC. It encodes CASSPRGDFEQYF.

This clonotype was picked up a small number of times. This chain connects TRBV10-3 to TRBJ2-5; tentatively, D is TRBD1 (6 bases). CDR1 is ENHRY and CDR2 is SYGVKD in the germline V gene. The CDR3 contains 16 residues. Trimming shortened V by 3 bases and J by 5 bases, and 19 bases separated the two germline ends. DNA of the CDR3: TGTGCCATCAGTGAAGAGAAGGGGCAGGGGATCGAGACCCAGTACTTC. Amino acids: CAISEEKGQGIETQYF.

The table lists this clonotype with many counts. This sequence joins TRBV27 and TRBJ2-1, with 8 bases aligning to TRBD2. The J segment lost 7 bases and the V segment lost 4 bases, leaving 9 bases of the junction unmatched. Germline CDR1 MNHEY, CDR2 SMNVEV (reference sequence). The CDR3 sequence is 15 residues long. The CDR3 DNA follows: TGTGCCAGCAGTTCTCCCGGGAGGGCCAGTAATGAGCAGTTCTTC. This translates into CASSSPGRASNEQFF.

This clonotype was counted between two and nine times. The chain joins TRBV28 to TRBJ2-5; D might be TRBD2 (7 bases). CDR3 length equals 14 residues. V lost 8 bases, J lost 5 bases, and 18 bases lay in between. Germline V CDR1 and CDR2: MDHEN, SYDVKM. The CDR3 reads CASHLGGRMETQYF. The CDR3 DNA sequence: TGTGCCAGCCATCTGGGGGGGCGCATGGAGACCCAGTACTTC.

V gene TRBV9 combines with J gene TRBJ2-1; 7 bases match TRBD2. Unmatched junction bases numbered 14, after V lost 1 base and J lost 4 bases. The germline CDR1 and CDR2 sequences are SGDLS and YYNGEE. CDR3 size: 18 residues. The CDR3 loop is CASSVRNQLAGPYNEQFF. The CDR3, as DNA: TGTGCCAGCAGCGTACGGAACCAATTAGCGGGCCCTTACAATGAGCAGTTCTTC.

The V call is TRBV5-1, the J call TRBJ2-7; the match to TRBD1 covers 7 bases. J lost 2 bases, V lost 8 bases, and 4 bases had no gene match. Germline V lookup: CDR1 SGHRS, CDR2 YFSETQ. This CDR3 spans 12 amino acids. The CDR3 DNA sequence: TGCGCCAGTGGGACAGATGCCTACGAGCAGTACTTC. Protein product: CASGTDAYEQYF.

The rearrangement uses TRBV3-1 and TRBJ2-1; 7 bases match TRBD2. The V gene's germline CDR1 is LGHDT and CDR2 YNNKEL (reference sequence). The J segment lost 9 bases and the V segment lost 1 base, leaving 12 bases of the junction unmatched. This CDR3 has 16 amino acids. Here the CDR3 reads CASSQGGDYRLFEQFF. In DNA, the CDR3 is TGTGCCAGCAGCCAAGGGGGGGACTACCGATTGTTTGAGCAGTTCTTC.

The chain joins TRBV20-1 to TRBJ2-5; 11 nucleotides agree with TRBD2. Germline-derived CDR1 and CDR2 are DFQATT and SNEGSKA (reference sequence). V trimming: 6 bases; J trimming: 5 bases; junction bases outside the gene matches: 2. This CDR3 spans 12 amino acids. CDR3 protein: CSATSGKETQYF. In DNA form, the CDR3 reads TGCAGTGCGACTAGCGGGAAGGAGACCCAGTACTTC.

The sample holds many counts of this clonotype. V and J are TRBV7-9 and TRBJ2-2; no clear D gene. V was pared by 5 bases and J by 7 bases, with 8 bases between. CDR1 is SEHNR and CDR2 is FQNEAQ in the germline V gene (reference sequence). The CDR3 runs to 12 residues. Here the CDR3 reads CASSPPDGELFF. DNA for the CDR3: TGTGCCAGCAGCCCTCCCGACGGGGAGCTGTTTTTT.

The chain is built from TRBV20-1 and TRBJ2-3, with D possibly TRBD2 on 5 matching bases. The germline V and J ends were trimmed by 7 bases and 0 bases, with 17 bases remaining between them. The CDR3 has 15 amino acids. CDR1 is DFQATT, CDR2 SNEGSKA, per germline (reference sequence). The CDR3 DNA reads as TGCAGTGTCGTGGACTCGGCTTCTAGCACAGATACGCAGTATTTT. As protein: CSVVDSASSTDTQYF.

This clonotype appeared a few times. The chain employs TRBV4-1 and TRBJ2-3, with 7 bases fitting TRBD2. From germline, CDR1 is MGHRA and CDR2 YSYEKL. V lost 6 bases, J lost 4 bases, and 10 bases stayed unmatched. The CDR3 is 15 amino acids. DNA for the CDR3: TGCGCCAGCAGGGAGGGGCGGGAGTTGGCAGATACGCAGTATTTT. Protein product: CASREGRELADTQYF.